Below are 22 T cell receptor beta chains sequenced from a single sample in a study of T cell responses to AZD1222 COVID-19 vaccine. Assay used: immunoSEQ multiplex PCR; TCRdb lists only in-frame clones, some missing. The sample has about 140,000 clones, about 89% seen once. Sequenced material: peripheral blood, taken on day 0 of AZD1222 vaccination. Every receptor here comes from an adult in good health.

The CDR3 DNA sequence: TGTGCCAGCTCGCAACTCGGACAGCAAGATGAAAAACTGTTTTTT. Translation: CASSQLGQQDEKLFF. This chain links TRBV18 with TRBJ1-4; possibly TRBD1 for D (6 bases). Trimming left V 6 bases short and J 6 bases short, with 17 bases between. This CDR3 region has 15 residues. Looked up from germline, CDR1 is KGHSH and CDR2 is LQKENI. Full variable domain (missing parts from reference TRBV18 and TRBJ1-4): NAGVMQNPRHLVRRRGQEARLRCSPMKGHSHVYWYRQLPEEGLKFMVYLQKENIIDESGMPKERFSAEFPKEGPSILRIQQVVRGDSAAYFCASSQLGQQDEKLFFGSGTQLSVL.

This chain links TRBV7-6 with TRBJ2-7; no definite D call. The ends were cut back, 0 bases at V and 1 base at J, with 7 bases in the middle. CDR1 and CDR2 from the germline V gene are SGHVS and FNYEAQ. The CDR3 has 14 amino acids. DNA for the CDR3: TGTGCCAGCAGCTTAGCCCCGGATTCCTACGAGCAGTACTTC. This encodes CASSLAPDSYEQYF.

CDR3: CASSWGNEQFF. Written as DNA, the CDR3 is TGTGCCAGTAGCTGGGGCAATGAGCAGTTCTTC. The V call is TRBV19, the J call TRBJ2-1; D remains unclear. Germline CDR1 and CDR2: LNHDA and SQIVND (reference sequence). V lost 6 bases and J lost 6, with 6 bases in between. The CDR3 loop spans 11 amino acids.

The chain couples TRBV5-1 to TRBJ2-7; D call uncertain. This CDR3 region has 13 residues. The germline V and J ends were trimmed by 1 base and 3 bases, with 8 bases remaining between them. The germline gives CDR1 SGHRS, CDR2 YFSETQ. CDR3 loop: CASSLRWGYEQYF. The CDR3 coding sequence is TGCGCCAGCAGCTTGAGGTGGGGCTACGAGCAGTACTTC.

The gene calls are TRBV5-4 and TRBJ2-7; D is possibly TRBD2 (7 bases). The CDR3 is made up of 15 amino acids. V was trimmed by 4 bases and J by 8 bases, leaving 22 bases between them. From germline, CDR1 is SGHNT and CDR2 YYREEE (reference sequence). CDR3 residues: CASSLSGGGALKQYF. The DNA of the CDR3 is TGTGCCAGCAGCCTATCTGGCGGGGGCGCCCTCAAGCAGTACTTC.

Here the CDR3 DNA reads TGTGCCAGCAGTGCTTTAGAGACCCAGTACTTC. The encoded protein is CASSALETQYF. The V call is TRBV2, the J call TRBJ2-5; D is unclear. V shed 4 bases and J shed 4 bases, with 4 bases lying between them. This CDR3 comprises 11 residues. CDR1 is SNHLY and CDR2 is FYNNEI in the germline V gene.

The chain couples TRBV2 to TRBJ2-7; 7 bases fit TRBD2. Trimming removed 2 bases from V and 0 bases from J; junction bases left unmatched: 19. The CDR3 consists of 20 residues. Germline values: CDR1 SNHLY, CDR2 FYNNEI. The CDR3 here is CASSEQPTLEAGDFSYEQYF. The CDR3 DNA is TGTGCCAGCAGTGAACAACCGACGTTGGAGGCGGGGGATTTCTCCTACGAGCAGTACTTC.

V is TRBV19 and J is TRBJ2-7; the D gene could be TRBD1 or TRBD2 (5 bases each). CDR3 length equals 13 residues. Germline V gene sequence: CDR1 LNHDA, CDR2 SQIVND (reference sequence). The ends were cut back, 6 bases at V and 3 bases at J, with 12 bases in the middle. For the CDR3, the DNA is TGTGCCAGTAGACAGGCGGGCGACTACGAGCAGTACTTC. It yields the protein CASRQAGDYEQYF.

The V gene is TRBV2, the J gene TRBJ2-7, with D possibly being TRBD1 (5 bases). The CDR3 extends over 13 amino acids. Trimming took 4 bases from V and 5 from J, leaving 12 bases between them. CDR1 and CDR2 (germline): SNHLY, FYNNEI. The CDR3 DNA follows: TGTGCCAGCAGTGTTGGGCAGGGCCACGAGCAGTACTTC. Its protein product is CASSVGQGHEQYF.

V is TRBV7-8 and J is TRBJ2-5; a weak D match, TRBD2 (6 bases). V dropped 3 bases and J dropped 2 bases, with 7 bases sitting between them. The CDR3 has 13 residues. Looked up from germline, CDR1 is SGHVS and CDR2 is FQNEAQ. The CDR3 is CASSLGGQETQYF. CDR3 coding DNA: TGTGCCAGCAGCTTGGGGGGTCAAGAGACCCAGTACTTC.

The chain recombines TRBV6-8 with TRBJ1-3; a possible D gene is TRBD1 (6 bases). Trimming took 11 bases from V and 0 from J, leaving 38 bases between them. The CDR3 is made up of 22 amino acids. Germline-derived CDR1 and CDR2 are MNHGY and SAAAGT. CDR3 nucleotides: TGTGCCTCTCGAGGAAGACGTGGGGGCCCCGCGCCTCTACACCTCTCTGGAAACACCATATATTTT. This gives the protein CASRGRRGGPAPLHLSGNTIYF.

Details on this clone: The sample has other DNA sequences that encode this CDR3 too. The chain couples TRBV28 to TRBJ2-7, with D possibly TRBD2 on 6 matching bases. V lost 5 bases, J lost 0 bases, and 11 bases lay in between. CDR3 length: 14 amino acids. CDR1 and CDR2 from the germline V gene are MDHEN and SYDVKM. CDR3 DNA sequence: TGTGCCAGCAGTCCCGCGGGGCTCTCCTACGAGCAGTACTTC. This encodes CASSPAGLSYEQYF.

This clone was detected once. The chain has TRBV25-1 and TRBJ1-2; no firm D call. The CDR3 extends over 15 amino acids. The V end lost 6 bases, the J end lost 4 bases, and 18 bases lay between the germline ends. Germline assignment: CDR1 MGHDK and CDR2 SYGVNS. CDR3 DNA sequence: TGTGCCAGCAGCCCTCCCTCGGGCGGGCCCTATGGCTACACCTTC. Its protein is CASSPPSGGPYGYTF.

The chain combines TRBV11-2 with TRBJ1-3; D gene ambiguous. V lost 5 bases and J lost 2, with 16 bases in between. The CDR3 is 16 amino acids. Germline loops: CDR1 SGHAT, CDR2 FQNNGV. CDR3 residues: CASSQRNQAAGNTIYF. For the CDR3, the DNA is TGTGCCAGCAGCCAACGCAACCAGGCAGCTGGAAACACCATATATTTT.

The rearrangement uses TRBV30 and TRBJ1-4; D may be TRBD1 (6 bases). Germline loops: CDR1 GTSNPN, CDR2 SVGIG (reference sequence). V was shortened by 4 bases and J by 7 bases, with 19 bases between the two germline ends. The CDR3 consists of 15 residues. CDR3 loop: CAWKGGTGAGEKLFF. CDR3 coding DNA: TGTGCCTGGAAAGGGGGAACGGGGGCAGGTGAAAAACTGTTTTTT.

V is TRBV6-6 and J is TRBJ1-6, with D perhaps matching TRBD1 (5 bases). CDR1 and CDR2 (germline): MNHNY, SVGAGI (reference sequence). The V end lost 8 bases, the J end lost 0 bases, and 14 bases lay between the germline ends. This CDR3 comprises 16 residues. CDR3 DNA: TGTGCCAGCCAGGGTCAGGCAAGCTCCTATAATTCACCCCTCCACTTT. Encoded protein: CASQGQASSYNSPLHF.

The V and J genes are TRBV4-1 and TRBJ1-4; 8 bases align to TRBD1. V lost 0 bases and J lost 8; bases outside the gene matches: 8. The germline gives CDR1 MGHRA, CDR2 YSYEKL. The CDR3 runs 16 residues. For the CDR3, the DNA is TGCGCCAGCAGCCAAGAGCCGCAGGGGGCCCACGAAAAACTGTTTTTT. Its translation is CASSQEPQGAHEKLFF.

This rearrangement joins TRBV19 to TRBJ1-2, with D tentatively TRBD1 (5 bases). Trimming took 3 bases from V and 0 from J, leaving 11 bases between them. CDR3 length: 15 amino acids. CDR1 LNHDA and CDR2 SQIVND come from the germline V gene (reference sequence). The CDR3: CASSIVGGSNYGYTF. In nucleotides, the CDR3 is TGTGCCAGTAGTATCGTCGGGGGGTCTAACTATGGCTACACCTTC.

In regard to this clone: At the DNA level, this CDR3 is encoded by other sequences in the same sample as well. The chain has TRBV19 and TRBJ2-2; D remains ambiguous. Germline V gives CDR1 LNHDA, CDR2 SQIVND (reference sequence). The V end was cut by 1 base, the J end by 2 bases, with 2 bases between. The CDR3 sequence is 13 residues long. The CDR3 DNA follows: TGTGCCAGTAGTATAGTAAACACCGGGGAGCTGTTTTTT. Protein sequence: CASSIVNTGELFF.

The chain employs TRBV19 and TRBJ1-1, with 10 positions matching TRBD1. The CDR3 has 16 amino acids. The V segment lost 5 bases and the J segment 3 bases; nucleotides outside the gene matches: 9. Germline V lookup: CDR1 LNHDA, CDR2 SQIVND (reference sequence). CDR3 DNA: TGTGCCAGTAGTTCCGGGACAGGGGCTGCGGACACTGAAGCTTTCTTT. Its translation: CASSSGTGAADTEAFF.

The CDR3 DNA reads TGTGCCAGCAGCTTAGGGGATAGTACTGAAGCTTTCTTT. Translation: CASSLGDSTEAFF. V usage is TRBV11-2 and J usage is TRBJ1-1, with D unresolved. Per the germline V gene, CDR1 is SGHAT and CDR2 is FQNNGV. V gave up 1 base and J gave up 5 bases, with 8 bases separating them. The CDR3 totals 13 residues. Full variable domain (missing parts from reference TRBV11-2 and TRBJ1-1): EAGVAQSPRYKIIEKRQSVAFWCNPISGHATLYWYQQILGQGPKLLIQFQNNGVVDDSQLPKDRFSAERLKGVDSTLKIQPAKLEDSAVYLCASSLGDSTEAFFGQGTRLTVV.

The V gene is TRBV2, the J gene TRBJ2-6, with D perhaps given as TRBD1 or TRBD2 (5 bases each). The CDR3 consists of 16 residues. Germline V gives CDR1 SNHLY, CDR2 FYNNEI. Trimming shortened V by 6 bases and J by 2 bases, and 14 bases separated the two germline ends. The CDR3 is CASRGTGPPGANVLTF. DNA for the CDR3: TGTGCCAGCAGAGGGACGGGTCCCCCTGGGGCCAACGTCCTGACTTTC. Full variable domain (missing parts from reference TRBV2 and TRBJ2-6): EPEVTQTPSHQVTQMGQEVILRCVPISNHLYFYWYRQILGQKVEFLVSFYNNEISEKSEIFDDQFSVERPDGSNFTLKIRSTKLEDSAMYFCASRGTGPPGANVLTFGAGSRLTVL.